The 8 T cell receptor beta chains presented below share a single source sample, sequenced in a study of identical twins. TCRdb re-called the 5' RACE reads with MiXCR, one entry per CDR3 protein. Here the sample spans around 550,000 distinct CDR3 sequences, nearly 15% being singletons. This sample was also put to use in a study of yellow fever vaccine responses in identical twins.

The sequenced material came from CD4+ T cells sorted from blood. All receptors come from a young woman in good health.

This clonotype was counted between two and nine times. CDR3: CASSQDGVSSYNSPLHF. DNA of the CDR3: TGTGCCAGCAGCCAAGATGGGGTTAGCTCCTATAATTCACCCCTCCACTTT. This rearrangement joins TRBV28 to TRBJ1-6; no clear D. Trimming shortened V by 6 bases and J by 0 bases, and 15 bases separated the two germline ends. Germline V gives CDR1 MDHEN, CDR2 SYDVKM. CDR3 length: 17 residues.

Remarks on this clonotype: The missing conserved phenylalanine or tryptophan at the end of this CDR3 makes a read error likely. The chain combines TRBV12-3 or TRBV12-4 with TRBJ1-3; 8 nucleotides agree with TRBD1. The V segment lost 4 bases and the J segment 4 bases; nucleotides outside the gene matches: 6. This CDR3 comprises 15 residues. The CDR3 region has the DNA TGTGCCAGCAGTTCGGTGACAGGGGCCGGAAACACCATATATCTT. Its protein is CASSSVTGAGNTIYL.

This clonotype occurred a few times. The rearrangement uses TRBV4-1 and TRBJ2-1, with D possibly matching TRBD2 (5 bases). Germline CDR1 MGHRA, CDR2 YSYEKL. The V and J ends lost 0 bases and 8 bases respectively, with 17 bases between them. The CDR3 covers 16 residues. The CDR3 DNA reads TGCGCCAGCAGCCAAGATCAAGGCGGGCGACTCTATGAGCAGTTCTTC. It specifies CASSQDQGGRLYEQFF.

This clonotype is a singleton in its sample. The CDR3: CASRLILGYNEQFF. DNA of the CDR3: TGTGCCAGCAGACTAATTCTCGGCTACAATGAGCAGTTCTTC. This chain joins TRBV11-2 and TRBJ2-1, with D unresolved. The CDR3 spans 14 residues. The germline gives CDR1 SGHAT, CDR2 FQNNGV. Trimming cost V 6 bases and J 3 bases, with 12 bases left between them. Together with reference TRBV11-2 and TRBJ2-1, the CDR3 gives the full variable domain: EAGVAQSPRYKIIEKRQSVAFWCNPISGHATLYWYQQILGQGPKLLIQFQNNGVVDDSQLPKDRFSAERLKGVDSTLKIQPAKLEDSAVYLCASRLILGYNEQFFGPGTRLTVL.

This clonotype was detected only a few times. CDR3 nucleotide sequence: TGTGCCAGCTCACCAAGAAGCGGGGGGGCCGGAGAGACCCAGTACTTC. Amino acid sequence: CASSPRSGGAGETQYF. This chain uses TRBV18 with TRBJ2-5; 10 bases match TRBD2. CDR3 length: 16 residues. V lost 2 bases to trimming and J lost 4 bases; unmatched junction nucleotides: 7. The germline V gene has CDR1 KGHSH and CDR2 LQKENI.

This clonotype was seen a single time. The chain links TRBV6-6 to TRBJ2-3, with D unresolved. The germline gives CDR1 MNHNY, CDR2 SVGAGI (reference sequence). The V gene lost 0 bases and the J gene lost 4 bases, with 5 bases spanning the gap. CDR3 length: 13 residues. CDR3 loop: CASSYSLADTQYF. The DNA of the CDR3 is TGTGCCAGCAGTTACTCGCTGGCAGATACGCAGTATTTT.

The chain is built from TRBV6-1 and TRBJ2-3; no clear D. Germline CDR1 MNHNS, CDR2 SASEGT. V was cut by 0 bases and J by 4 bases, with 11 bases left in between. CDR3 length equals 15 residues. The CDR3 region is CASSEAGARPDTQYF. The CDR3 nucleotides are TGTGCCAGCAGTGAAGCAGGAGCAAGACCAGATACGCAGTATTTT.

This clonotype was observed a handful of times. The chain uses TRBV15 and TRBJ2-5; 8 bases are a match to TRBD2. The CDR3 contains 14 residues. V lost 6 bases and J lost 2; bases outside the gene matches: 5. Germline V gives CDR1 LNHNV, CDR2 YYDKDF (reference sequence). Written as DNA, the CDR3 is TGTGCCACCAGTAGCGGGGCCTTTCAAGAGACCCAGTACTTC. Encoded protein: CATSSGAFQETQYF.